Sequencing of this TCR beta chain was carried out in a study of blood T cells in healthy people across ages. This CDR3 contains 12 residues. V was pared by 4 bases and J by 10 bases, with 13 bases between. Germline V CDR1 and CDR2: MNHEY, SVGEGT. Findings and caveats of the study: While age rose, TCR beta diversity per million T cells dropped in a roughly linear way.

The use of a sample-barcoded 5' primer and a J-beta primer mix characterized a second PCR of roughly 6 to 12 cycles. TCRdb re-analysed the 5' RACE reads in MiXCR, keeping a single row per CDR3 protein. The data contain about a million distinct CDR3 sequences, around 46% of them singletons. This clonotype was counted only a few times. Its cognate antigen is unknown. The sequence came from a man aged 30-40 years in good health. The chain carries TRBV6-2 or TRBV6-3 and TRBJ1-2, with D hard to call. Sequenced input: blood. Here the CDR3 DNA reads TGTGCCAGCAGTTCCGGAGGGTTATCCTACACCTTC. Its translation is CASSSGGLSYTF.